Given below is one TCR beta chain in context. Clones were sequenced by immunoSEQ multiplex PCR, and TCRdb holds only the in-frame ones, with some missing. This table holds 350,000 or so clones, roughly 90% found once. The data derive from a study of blood T cell repertoires in COVID-19. Study information: Samples came from the United States, Italy and Spain, spanning acute and convalescent COVID-19.

V lost 2 bases to trimming and J lost 0 bases, with 14 bases between them. Germline values: CDR1 MGHRA, CDR2 YSYEKL. CDR3 length: 16 amino acids. Symptom resolution, clearance, or two negative PCRs marked donors in Cohort 3 as recovered. The material sequenced was PBMCs or T cells enriched from blood (not recorded which). This sequence was found in a woman aged 25-40 years who had recovered from COVID-19. The chain couples TRBV4-1 to TRBJ2-7; D possibly corresponds to TRBD1 (6 bases). The CDR3 protein is CASSQNGADSSYEQYF. Here the CDR3 DNA reads TGCGCCAGCAGCCAAAATGGGGCGGACAGCTCCTACGAGCAGTACTTC.